This record covers a single TCR beta chain. The data were obtained in a study of T cell changes during pregnancy in multiple sclerosis. The germline V gene has CDR1 SGHVS and CDR2 FQNEAQ. CDR3 size: 16 residues. The J segment lost 4 bases and the V segment lost 3 bases, leaving 6 bases of the junction unmatched. Sequencing used immunoSEQ multiplex PCR; TCRdb keeps in-frame clones, though not all of them. The table includes fewer than 25,000 clones, around 90% detected once. The input for sequencing was CD8+ T cells from peripheral blood mononuclear cells, taken in the third trimester of pregnancy. The rearrangement joins TRBV7-8 to TRBJ2-1; 10 nucleotides line up with TRBD2. This receptor was obtained from a female donor in good health, enrolled as a control in a pregnancy study. CDR3 protein: CASSFVAGGSYNEQFF. The CDR3 DNA follows: TGTGCCAGCAGCTTCGTAGCGGGGGGATCGTACAATGAGCAGTTCTTC.